Reported below is one T cell receptor beta chain. It lacks a known antigen. It has no much larger one-base neighbor in the sample; base qualities were not kept. The data derive from a study of T-cell memory formation after mild COVID-19 (dated by TCRdb to the early 2020s). Study-level background: Most TCR sequence clusters were specific to one of the two donors. In two donors, T-cell clones that expanded and contracted after mild COVID-19 were followed by sequencing TCRalpha and TCRbeta repertoires longitudinally. Two young, previously healthy adult volunteers made up the cohort, one male and one female.

General study outcomes and caveats: The study covered only two mild cases, and larger cohorts including severe cases with pre-infection samples were considered necessary. SARS-CoV-2 specificity was not confirmed for the second-wave clones peaking on day 37. Contracting CD4+ clones were found mainly in CM and EM memory subsets, while CD8+ clones were enriched in EMRA. From day 15 to 85, contracting clones showed balanced CD4/CD8 phenotypes, whereas a second wave of clones that expanded from day 15 to 37 leaned towards CD4+. Some responding clones were found in pre-infection memory, which suggests that pre-existing cross-reactive memory T cells took part in the SARS-CoV-2 response.

V and J lose 0 bases and 0 bases, and a span of 6 bases separates them. The CDR3, from cysteine to phenylalanine, totals 14 residues. Just the 42-base CDR3 DNA is kept, in frame starting at base 1. From a lookup of the germline V gene (reference sequence), CDR1 and CDR2 are LNHNV and YYDKDF. The sequencer was an Illumina NovaSeq 6000. TCRalpha and TCRbeta cDNA libraries were constructed by 5'RACE with constant-segment primers, with sample barcodes and unique molecular identifiers being introduced. RNA was extracted from every sample with Trizol reagent. Libraries were amplified in two PCR steps, with a second sample barcode and Illumina TruSeq adapters added in the second step. Sequencing of libraries was performed on an Illumina NovaSeq with 2 x 150 bp paired-end reads. Per the authors' processing: Demultiplexing of reads and collapsing into UMI-guided consensus sequences were performed with migec v1.2.7. Using mixcr v2.1.11, UMI consensuses were aligned to TRA and TRB V and J templates and then assembled into clonotypes. Expanded or contracted clonotypes were those called significant by both edgeR and NoisET, with noise models trained on biological replicates. For edgeR calls, the thresholds were a false discovery rate-adjusted p below 0.01 and a log2 fold-change of 1. As an exploratory analysis of dynamics, max-normalized trajectories of the 1000 most abundant clonotypes were examined by PCA with hierarchical clustering. Separately sequenced CD4+ and CD8+ repertoires were used to assign the CD4 or CD8 phenotype of responding clones. TCRdb reprocessing: public reads trimmed at Q25 with fastp, clones called with MiXCR, in-frame beta chains kept. Each CDR3 protein appears once, grouped with its most common genes and DNA. Here the V and J calls rest on TCRdb's processing, not on the authors' analysis. Within this sample are 400,000 or so distinct CDR3 sequences, with 15% to 25% of them counted one time only. Clones ranked in the top ten supply approximately 8.1% of the sample.

PBMCs were isolated by Ficoll-Paque density gradient centrifugation. This TCR was sampled from an adult woman who had mild COVID-19 (a few samples of this study predate the infection). The sample titles of this study are shuffled in the database, so cell type and time point are left out; the donor was told from shared clones. Sample: PBMCs or a T cell subset sorted from them (not recorded which). In this chain, TRBV15 is recombined with TRBJ2-7, with no confident D gene call. At the DNA level, the sequence is TGTGCCACCAGCAGAGACCCGAGCTCCTACGAGCAGTACTTC. Its product reads: CATSRDPSSYEQYF.